The 10 T cell receptor beta chains below were found in one sample sequenced in a study of T-cell reconstitution after alpha-beta-depleted transplantation in children. The TCRbeta library was prepared with unique molecular identifiers. TCRdb redid the calling of the PCR reads with MiXCR, one entry per CDR3 protein. The sample includes 84,000 or so distinct CDR3 sequences, roughly a sixth of them seen just once. The sample consisted of PBMCs, mostly from graft donor cells, taken 180 days after TCRalphabeta/CD19-depleted stem cell transplant. The receptors were sampled from a male patient aged 2 to 10 who had a stem cell transplant for acute lymphoblastic leukemia, so the T cells may come from the graft donor.

The DNA of the CDR3 is TGTGCCAGCAGCGATATGGGGAGAACCTACGAGCAGTACTTC. Translation gives CASSDMGRTYEQYF. V usage is TRBV12-3 or TRBV12-4 and J usage is TRBJ2-7, with a tentative D call TRBD2 (5 bases). This CDR3 is 14 amino acids long. V was clipped by 6 bases and J by 2 bases, with 14 bases between them.

This clonotype was seen a few times. This sequence joins TRBV5-1 and TRBJ2-7; 9 positions match TRBD2. The CDR3 spans 16 residues. Looked up from germline, CDR1 is SGHRS and CDR2 is YFSETQ. Trimming at V came to 4 bases and at J to 4 bases, leaving 12 bases not matched to a gene. The CDR3 here is CASSPGGSGGYYEQYF. CDR3 nucleotides: TGCGCCAGCAGCCCCGGCGGGAGCGGGGGGTATTACGAGCAGTACTTC.

This clonotype was observed a few times. This sequence joins TRBV6-5 and TRBJ2-1; 11 bases are a match to TRBD2. J lost 8 bases, V lost 7 bases, and 10 bases had no gene match. The CDR3 loop spans 15 amino acids. Germline V gene sequence: CDR1 MNHEY, CDR2 SVGAGI. The CDR3 nucleotides are TGTGCCAGCATTTTTAGCGGGAGGGTCATTGATGAGCAGTTCTTC. Its translation is CASIFSGRVIDEQFF.

V gene TRBV20-1 combines with J gene TRBJ2-3; the match to TRBD2 covers 10 bases. The CDR3 sequence is 16 residues long. Germline V CDR1 and CDR2: DFQATT, SNEGSKA (reference sequence). The V gene end was trimmed by 0 bases and the J gene end by 6 bases; junction bases not matched to a gene: 9. CDR3 loop: CSARDRASGGGDTQYF. The CDR3 coding sequence is TGCAGTGCTAGAGATCGGGCTAGCGGGGGAGGTGATACGCAGTATTTT.

The V gene is TRBV20-1, the J gene TRBJ1-1; TRBD1 agrees at 8 bases. Losses at the gene ends were 5 bases for V and 4 bases for J; bases not matched to a gene: 6. The germline CDR1 and CDR2 sequences are DFQATT and SNEGSKA (reference sequence). CDR3 size: 13 residues. In DNA, the CDR3 is TGCAGTGCTCCACGGACAGGGACCACTGAAGCTTTCTTT. Protein: CSAPRTGTTEAFF.

The rearrangement uses TRBV20-1 and TRBJ2-1; tentatively, D is TRBD1 or TRBD2 (5 bases each). This CDR3 has 15 residues. Germline CDR1 reads DFQATT; CDR2 reads SNEGSKA (reference sequence). The ends were cut back, 2 bases at V and 4 bases at J, with 15 bases in the middle. The CDR3 is CSARTPGPSYNEQFF. CDR3 sequence (DNA): TGCAGTGCTAGAACACCGGGACCCTCATACAATGAGCAGTTCTTC.

J is TRBJ2-1 and V is TRBV5-1, with D perhaps TRBD1 (6 bases). The CDR3 contains 18 residues. CDR1 is SGHRS, CDR2 YFSETQ, per germline. V was shortened by 7 bases and J by 5 bases, with 28 bases between the two germline ends. The CDR3 is CASYRVGGLSPTDNEQFF. Here the CDR3 DNA reads TGCGCCAGCTACCGTGTTGGGGGCCTTAGCCCCACAGACAATGAGCAGTTCTTC.

The rearrangement uses TRBV12-3 or TRBV12-4 and TRBJ2-7, with 10 bases that match TRBD2. The junction had 6 bases not matched to a gene; V was cut back by 6 bases and J by 4 bases. The CDR3 runs to 14 residues. The CDR3 DNA is TGTGCCAGCAGGTTTAGCGGGGGGTTGTACGAGCAGTACTTC. Its protein product is CASRFSGGLYEQYF.

This sequence joins TRBV12-3 or TRBV12-4 and TRBJ1-5; 7 bases are a match to TRBD1. The CDR3 sequence is 15 residues long. The V gene end was trimmed by 5 bases and the J gene end by 7 bases; junction bases not matched to a gene: 11. CDR3: CASSRADRVRQPQHF. CDR3 nucleotide sequence: TGTGCCAGCAGTAGAGCCGACAGGGTACGGCAGCCCCAGCATTTT.

V gene TRBV30 combines with J gene TRBJ1-1; D unresolved. Germline CDR1 GTSNPN, CDR2 SVGIG (reference sequence). Trimming took off 2 bases at V and 4 bases at J, with 14 bases between the two ends. CDR3 length equals 14 residues. CDR3 nucleotides: TGTGCCTGGAGTACCTACGGGAGAGGCACTGAAGCTTTCTTT. It specifies CAWSTYGRGTEAFF.